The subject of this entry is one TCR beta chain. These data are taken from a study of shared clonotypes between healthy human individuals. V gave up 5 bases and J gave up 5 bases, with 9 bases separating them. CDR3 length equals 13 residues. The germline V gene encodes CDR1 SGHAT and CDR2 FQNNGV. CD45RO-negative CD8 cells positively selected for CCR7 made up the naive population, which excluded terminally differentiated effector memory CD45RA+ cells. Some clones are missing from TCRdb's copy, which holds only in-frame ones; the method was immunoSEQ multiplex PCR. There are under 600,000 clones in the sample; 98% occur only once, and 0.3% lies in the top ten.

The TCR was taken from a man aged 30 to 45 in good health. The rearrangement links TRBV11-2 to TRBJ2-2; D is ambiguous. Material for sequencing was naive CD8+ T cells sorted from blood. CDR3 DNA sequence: TGTGCCAGCAGCCTCCCGTCGACCGGGGAGCTGTTTTTT. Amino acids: CASSLPSTGELFF. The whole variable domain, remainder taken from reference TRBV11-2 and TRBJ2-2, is EAGVAQSPRYKIIEKRQSVAFWCNPISGHATLYWYQQILGQGPKLLIQFQNNGVVDDSQLPKDRFSAERLKGVDSTLKIQPAKLEDSAVYLCASSLPSTGELFFGEGSRLTVL.